The 5 T cell receptor beta chains presented below share a single source sample, sequenced in a study of control samples from healthy donors and cancer patients. Only in-frame clones appear in the TCRdb table, and some are missing; sequencing was by immunoSEQ multiplex PCR. The sample consists of around 200,000 clones, about 95% of them appearing once. Specimen: blood. The receptors stem from a man aged 45-60 years in good health.

V is TRBV6-5 and J is TRBJ2-7; 9 bases are shared with TRBD1. The junction had 6 bases not matched to a gene; V was cut back by 6 bases and J by 3 bases. CDR1 is MNHEY, CDR2 SVGAGI, per germline. This CDR3 contains 14 residues. CDR3 coding DNA: TGTGCCAGCAGGAAGGGACAGGGTTACTACGAGCAGTACGTC. It codes for CASRKGQGYYEQYV.

This rearrangement joins TRBV7-3 to TRBJ2-3; D is uncertain. In germline, CDR1 is SGHTA, CDR2 FQGTGA. The ends were cut back, 1 base at V and 3 bases at J, with 5 bases in the middle. The CDR3 runs 13 residues. This CDR3 reads CASSLIGTDTQYF. DNA for the CDR3: TGTGCCAGCAGCTTAATAGGGACAGATACGCAGTATTTT.

The chain employs TRBV6-4 and TRBJ2-3; 8 nucleotides align to TRBD2. Losses at the gene ends were 6 bases for V and 4 bases for J; bases not matched to a gene: 15. The CDR3 runs 17 residues. The germline V gene encodes CDR1 MRHNA and CDR2 SNTAGT. The CDR3 DNA reads TGTGCCAGCAGGGCCTTCTGGCGGGGGGTCCTCTCAGATACGCAGTATTTT. Amino acids: CASRAFWRGVLSDTQYF.

V and J are TRBV2 and TRBJ2-2; 8 nucleotides align to TRBD2. With V trimmed by 6 bases and J by 4 bases, 7 bases remained unmatched. The germline CDR1 and CDR2 sequences are SNHLY and FYNNEI. The CDR3 is made up of 15 amino acids. The CDR3 DNA follows: TGTGCCAGCAGAGGGGTAGCGGGGACCACCGGGGAGCTGTTTTTT. This gives the protein CASRGVAGTTGELFF.

This chain joins TRBV7-9 and TRBJ1-6; TRBD1 is a possible D gene (6 bases). Germline loops: CDR1 SEHNR, CDR2 FQNEAQ (reference sequence). The CDR3 length is 14 residues. Trimming removed 1 base from V and 7 bases from J, with 8 bases in between. CDR3 sequence reads: CASSLGTENSPLHF. The DNA for the CDR3 is TGTGCCAGCAGCTTAGGGACAGAAAATTCACCCCTCCACTTT.